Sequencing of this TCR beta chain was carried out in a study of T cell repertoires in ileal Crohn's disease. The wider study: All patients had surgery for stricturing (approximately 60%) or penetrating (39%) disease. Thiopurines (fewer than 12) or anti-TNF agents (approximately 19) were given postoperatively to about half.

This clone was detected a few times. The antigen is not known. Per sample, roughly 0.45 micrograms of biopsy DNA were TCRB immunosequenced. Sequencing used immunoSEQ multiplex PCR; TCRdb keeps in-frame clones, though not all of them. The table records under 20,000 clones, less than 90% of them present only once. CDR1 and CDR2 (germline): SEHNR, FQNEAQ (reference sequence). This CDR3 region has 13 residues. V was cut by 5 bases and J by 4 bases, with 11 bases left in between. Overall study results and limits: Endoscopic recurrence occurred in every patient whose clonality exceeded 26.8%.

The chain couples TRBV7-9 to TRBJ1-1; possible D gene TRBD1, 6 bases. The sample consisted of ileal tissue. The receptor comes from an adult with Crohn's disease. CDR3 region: CASSGGLGTEAFF. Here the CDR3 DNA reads TGTGCCAGCAGCGGGGGCCTCGGCACTGAAGCTTTCTTT. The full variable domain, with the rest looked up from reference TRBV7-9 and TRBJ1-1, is DTGVSQNPRHKITKRGQNVTFRCDPISEHNRLYWYRQTLGQGPEFLTYFQNEAQLEKSRLLSDRFSAERPKGSFSTLEIQRTEQGDSAMYLCASSGGLGTEAFFGQGTRLTVV.